Following are 14 T cell receptor beta chains from one sample sequenced in a study of spatial heterogeneity in lung cancer. Whole-study results and caveats: In tumors, expanded intratumoral alpha and beta TCR counts tracked mutation counts.

Each CDR3 protein gets one entry after TCRdb re-called the 5' RACE reads with MiXCR. There are some 11,000 distinct CDR3 sequences in the sample; 5% to 6.5% occur only once, and 12% lies in the top ten. Time point given: sample taken at primary tumor resection. For these TCRs, the target antigens are not known. Sample: lung tumor tissue, taken at surgery. The receptors derive from a male donor with early-stage non-small cell lung cancer.

This clonotype occurred many times. This chain links TRBV11-2 with TRBJ2-3; TRBD2 might be the D (6 bases). Trimming cost V 2 bases and J 1 base, with 13 bases left between them. Germline V gene lookup returns CDR1 SGHAT and CDR2 FQNNGV. The CDR3 totals 16 residues. CDR3 in amino acids: CASSLNLAGRTDTQYF. CDR3 DNA sequence: TGTGCCAGCAGCTTAAATCTCGCGGGGCGCACAGATACGCAGTATTTT.

This clonotype was seen at least ten times. The V gene is TRBV12-3 or TRBV12-4, the J gene TRBJ1-5; D is perhaps TRBD1 (6 bases). Trimming shortened V by 2 bases and J by 0 bases, and 17 bases separated the two germline ends. The CDR3 is 18 residues long. CDR3 amino acids: CASSLRWGRGNSNQPQHF. The CDR3 DNA is TGTGCCAGCAGTTTAAGGTGGGGGCGAGGTAATAGCAATCAGCCCCAGCATTTT.

Many counts were recorded for this clonotype. V usage is TRBV7-9 and J usage is TRBJ1-1; D is uncertain. Germline loops: CDR1 SEHNR, CDR2 FQNEAQ (reference sequence). The V end was cut by 2 bases, the J end by 1 base, with 8 bases between. The CDR3 sequence is 14 residues long. The CDR3 region is CASSLLQKNTEAFF. CDR3 DNA sequence: TGTGCCAGCAGCTTACTTCAGAAGAACACTGAAGCTTTCTTT.

This clonotype was detected ten times or more. This sequence joins TRBV5-5 and TRBJ2-3; 10 nucleotides agree with TRBD1. This CDR3 contains 13 residues. Trimming took 4 bases from V and 5 from J; bases not matched to a gene: 1. Germline assignment: CDR1 SGHKS and CDR2 YYEKEE (reference sequence). The CDR3 loop is CASSGTGVDTQYF. CDR3 in DNA: TGTGCCAGCAGCGGGACAGGGGTAGATACGCAGTATTTT.

This clonotype was counted ten times or more. The rearrangement uses TRBV7-2 and TRBJ1-1; tentatively, D is TRBD1 (6 bases). CDR1 is SGHTA and CDR2 is FQGNSA in the germline V gene. The V gene lost 3 bases and the J gene lost 5 bases, with 10 bases spanning the gap. The CDR3 is 13 residues long. CDR3 amino acids: CASSFSGVTEAFF. CDR3 bases: TGTGCCAGCAGCTTTTCAGGGGTTACTGAAGCTTTCTTT.

This clonotype was detected many times. The J gene is TRBJ2-7, the V gene TRBV9; the D is unclear. V lost 4 bases and J 3 bases, leaving 14 bases between the germline ends. Germline V gene sequence: CDR1 SGDLS, CDR2 YYNGEE. The CDR3 covers 14 residues. The CDR3 region has the DNA TGTGCCAGCAGCCCTATGGGCCATCGCTACGAGCAGTACTTC. Encoded protein: CASSPMGHRYEQYF.

This clonotype was observed a few times. The chain has TRBV5-1 and TRBJ2-2; D assignment may be TRBD1 or TRBD2 (5 bases each). The CDR3 contains 16 residues. Trimming removed 4 bases at V and 5 bases at J, with 18 bases between. Looked up from germline, CDR1 is SGHRS and CDR2 is YFSETQ. CDR3 bases: TGCGCCAGCAGCCCTGCCCCGGGTTGGGGGACCGGGGAGCTGTTTTTT. It is translated as CASSPAPGWGTGELFF.

This clonotype was counted at least ten times. The chain employs TRBV5-1 and TRBJ2-5; D is unresolved. The CDR3 totals 15 residues. Trimming stripped 0 bases from V and 2 bases from J, with 11 bases between. In germline, CDR1 is SGHRS, CDR2 YFSETQ. The CDR3 DNA is TGCGCCAGCAGCTTGGATCCCTTCCGGCAAGAGACCCAGTACTTC. Translated: CASSLDPFRQETQYF.

This clonotype was detected only a few times. The genes are TRBV7-2 and TRBJ1-5; no definite D call. The germline V and J ends were trimmed by 2 bases and 0 bases, with 8 bases remaining between them. This CDR3 is built from 15 residues. Germline values: CDR1 SGHTA, CDR2 FQGNSA. CDR3 region: CASSLQKGSNQPQHF. The CDR3 DNA sequence: TGTGCCAGCAGCTTACAGAAGGGTAGCAATCAGCCCCAGCATTTT.

This clonotype was counted ten times or more. V usage is TRBV27 and J usage is TRBJ2-3; D gene uncertain. Trimming shortened V by 3 bases and J by 3 bases, and 13 bases separated the two germline ends. CDR1 and CDR2 (germline): MNHEY, SMNVEV (reference sequence). The CDR3 totals 15 residues. CDR3: CASSLSPMGTDTQYF. CDR3 bases: TGTGCCAGCAGTTTGAGTCCGATGGGGACAGATACGCAGTATTTT.

This clonotype was seen many times. The chain has TRBV24-1 and TRBJ2-4; the match to TRBD1 covers 12 bases. V gave up 10 bases and J gave up 3 bases; unmatched junction bases: 9. CDR1 is KGHDR and CDR2 is SFDVKD in the germline V gene. The CDR3 runs to 16 residues. CDR3 DNA: TGTGCCACGGCGGGGACAGGGGGCTTTGACAAAAACATTCAGTACTTC. Translated: CATAGTGGFDKNIQYF.

This clonotype was observed a few times. The chain uses TRBV7-2 and TRBJ2-5; D might be TRBD2 (6 bases). Germline V gene data show CDR1 as SGHTA and CDR2 as FQGNSA. The CDR3 sequence is 14 residues long. V was cut by 5 bases and J by 5 bases, with 15 bases left in between. In nucleotides, the CDR3 is TGTGCCAGCAGCGCGGACTATACCAAGGAGACCCAGTACTTC. It translates to CASSADYTKETQYF.

At least ten counts were recorded for this clonotype. This chain uses TRBV11-2 with TRBJ1-1; 11 bases are shared with TRBD1. The germline V gene has CDR1 SGHAT and CDR2 FQNNGV. V shed 6 bases, J shed 2 bases, and the junction held 5 bases outside the gene matches. The CDR3 consists of 15 residues. As DNA, the CDR3 is TGTGCCAGCAGTGGGACAGGGGGATCAAACACTGAAGCTTTCTTT. Protein sequence: CASSGTGGSNTEAFF.

This clonotype was seen many times. The V gene is TRBV5-1, the J gene TRBJ2-7, with D perhaps TRBD1 (6 bases). Germline V gene lookup returns CDR1 SGHRS and CDR2 YFSETQ. V was shortened by 4 bases and J by 4 bases, with 12 bases between the two germline ends. CDR3 length equals 13 residues. The CDR3 reads CASSREGGYEQYF. CDR3 DNA sequence: TGCGCCAGCAGCAGAGAAGGGGGTTACGAGCAGTACTTC.